One sample yielded the 11 T cell receptor beta chains listed below, sequenced in a study of T-cell memory formation after mild COVID-19. Each CDR3 protein gets one entry after TCRdb re-called the 5' RACE reads with MiXCR. Seen here are about 170,000 distinct CDR3 sequences, 13% observed once, and the top ten hold approximately 3.3%. Sequencing was done on a sample of PBMCs or a T cell subset sorted from them (not recorded which). The receptor source for this set is a man between 18 and 29 years old who had mild COVID-19 (a few samples of this study predate the infection). Cell type and time point are not known.

This clonotype has a handful of counts. This chain connects TRBV4-1 to TRBJ2-3; TRBD2 matches at 12 bases. V was clipped by 3 bases and J by 0 bases; unmatched bases: 10. The CDR3 runs to 19 residues. Germline loops: CDR1 MGHRA, CDR2 YSYEKL. The chain's CDR3 is CASSQILAGGPLSTDTQYF. The DNA of the CDR3 is TGCGCCAGCAGCCAGATCCTAGCGGGGGGGCCCCTTAGCACAGATACGCAGTATTTT.

By sample share, this clonotype is medium-sized (0.01 to 0.1%). This sequence joins TRBV7-9 and TRBJ1-2; 8 bases match TRBD1. Trimming at V came to 6 bases and at J to 8 bases, leaving 8 bases not matched to a gene. This CDR3 is built from 13 residues. The germline CDR1 and CDR2 sequences are SEHNR and FQNEAQ (reference sequence). The DNA of the CDR3 is TGTGCCAGCAGTTCGACAGGGGACGGAGGCTACACCTTC. It specifies CASSSTGDGGYTF.

This clonotype was seen a handful of times. The gene calls are TRBV6-5 and TRBJ1-1; a possible D gene is TRBD1 (5 bases). V was shortened by 4 bases and J by 5 bases, with 11 bases between the two germline ends. Germline V gene sequence: CDR1 MNHEY, CDR2 SVGAGI. CDR3 length equals 13 residues. CDR3 in DNA: TGTGCCAGCAGTTTTGGGGGGGGTACTGAAGCTTTCTTT. Protein: CASSFGGGTEAFF.

This chain connects TRBV3-1 to TRBJ2-3; 8 bases align to TRBD2. There are 18 residues in the CDR3. From germline, CDR1 is LGHDT and CDR2 YNNKEL (reference sequence). The J segment lost 1 base and the V segment lost 0 bases, leaving 9 bases of the junction unmatched. CDR3 DNA sequence: TGTGCCAGCAGCCAAGATCGGAGCGGGGGCGGCGGCACAGATACGCAGTATTTT. It is translated as CASSQDRSGGGGTDTQYF.

This clonotype was recorded a few times. The gene calls are TRBV28 and TRBJ1-1, with D possibly being TRBD1 (6 bases). This CDR3 region has 19 residues. The germline V gene encodes CDR1 MDHEN and CDR2 SYDVKM. V lost 7 bases and J 1 base, leaving 28 bases between the germline ends. The chain's CDR3 is CASTISVFWGAIGNTEAFF. The CDR3 DNA reads TGTGCCAGCACTATATCGGTCTTCTGGGGGGCCATCGGGAACACTGAAGCTTTCTTT.

CDR3 amino acids: CSAPPGQGREQYF. Here the CDR3 DNA reads TGCAGTGCCCCCCCGGGACAGGGTCGGGAGCAGTACTTC. V is TRBV20-1 and J is TRBJ2-7; 9 bases map to TRBD1. Germline V gene sequence: CDR1 DFQATT, CDR2 SNEGSKA (reference sequence). J lost 7 bases, V lost 6 bases, and 10 bases had no gene match. The CDR3 runs to 13 residues.

This clonotype was detected only a few times. V and J are TRBV6-2 or TRBV6-3 and TRBJ1-1; possible D gene TRBD1, 5 bases. From germline, CDR1 is MNHEY and CDR2 SVGEGT. The V end was cut by 2 bases, the J end by 1 base, with 14 bases between. The CDR3 extends over 16 amino acids. The CDR3 loop is CASSYRPRQRNTEAFF. CDR3 bases: TGTGCCAGCAGTTACAGGCCGAGACAGAGGAACACTGAAGCTTTCTTT.

V is TRBV7-2 and J is TRBJ1-1; D perhaps matches TRBD1 (6 bases). CDR3 length: 15 residues. V lost 5 bases to trimming and J lost 2 bases, with 15 bases between them. CDR1 and CDR2 from the germline V gene are SGHTA and FQGNSA. The CDR3 DNA sequence: TGTGCCAGCAGCCCGCCCTGGACAGCCAACACTGAAGCTTTCTTT. Translating gives CASSPPWTANTEAFF.

This clonotype occurred many times. This chain uses TRBV5-1 with TRBJ1-2; D is perhaps TRBD1 (5 bases). The CDR3 is 13 amino acids. The germline V and J ends were trimmed by 4 bases and 3 bases, with 10 bases remaining between them. The V gene's germline CDR1 is SGHRS and CDR2 YFSETQ. The CDR3 sequence: CASSRGADYGYTF. The CDR3 DNA sequence: TGCGCCAGCAGCAGGGGCGCAGACTATGGCTACACCTTC.

This clonotype was seen a few times. This chain uses TRBV11-1 with TRBJ2-1; 11 nucleotides align to TRBD1. Per germline, CDR1 SGHAT and CDR2 FQDESV (reference sequence). The CDR3 loop spans 16 amino acids. Trimming took 5 bases from V and 4 from J; bases not matched to a gene: 7. The CDR3 loop reads CASSIPGQGGYNEQFF. CDR3 bases: TGTGCCAGCAGCATCCCGGGACAGGGGGGGTACAATGAGCAGTTCTTC.

V and J are TRBV20-1 and TRBJ1-1; 10 nucleotides agree with TRBD1. CDR1 DFQATT and CDR2 SNEGSKA come from the germline V gene (reference sequence). Trimming at V came to 4 bases and at J to 6 bases, leaving 8 bases not matched to a gene. CDR3 length: 14 amino acids. This CDR3 reads CSANSRTGGSEAFF. CDR3 coding DNA: TGCAGTGCTAATTCTAGGACAGGGGGGTCTGAAGCTTTCTTT.